A single sample gave rise to the 11 T cell receptor beta chains below, sequenced in a study of cytomegalovirus exposure and HLA in healthy donors. The PCR had 60 Vbeta and 13 Jbeta primers. Using immunoSEQ multiplex PCR, the repertoire was profiled, and TCRdb retains in-frame clones only, with some absent. Its clone listing holds 150,000 to 200,000 clones. Sequencing was carried out using PBMCs. These TCRs come from a woman between 18 and 29 years old in good health and CMV-seropositive.

For the CDR3, the DNA is TGTGCCAGCAGCTTAGAAGCTAGCGGGAGGTCTGAGACCCAGTACTTC. Its protein product is CASSLEASGRSETQYF. V and J are TRBV11-2 and TRBJ2-5, with 11 bases matching TRBD2. Germline V gene sequence: CDR1 SGHAT, CDR2 FQNNGV. V dropped 0 bases and J dropped 5; count of bases not matched to a gene: 5. There are 16 residues in the CDR3.

This chain uses TRBV27 with TRBJ2-1, with unresolved D. Looked up from germline, CDR1 is MNHEY and CDR2 is SMNVEV (reference sequence). Trimming cost V 5 bases and J 4 bases, with 9 bases left between them. The CDR3 covers 13 residues. CDR3 protein: CASSLTPYNEQFF. In nucleotides, the CDR3 is TGTGCCAGCAGTCTTACTCCTTACAATGAGCAGTTCTTC.

This chain connects TRBV6-4 to TRBJ1-6, with a tentative D call TRBD1 (6 bases). Germline V gene sequence: CDR1 MRHNA, CDR2 SNTAGT. The CDR3 covers 16 residues. V gave up 5 bases and J gave up 0 bases, with 11 bases separating them. CDR3 residues: CASSLDSSSYNSPLHF. In nucleotides, the CDR3 is TGTGCCAGCAGTTTGGACAGCAGCTCCTATAATTCACCCCTCCACTTT.

This chain uses TRBV5-5 with TRBJ2-7, with 7 bases aligning to TRBD2. The CDR3 is 15 residues long. CDR1 is SGHKS, CDR2 YYEKEE, per germline (reference sequence). Trimming removed 0 bases from V and 2 bases from J; junction bases left unmatched: 5. This chain's CDR3 is CASSLVGGGPYEQYF. Written as DNA, the CDR3 is TGTGCCAGCAGCTTGGTTGGGGGGGGTCCCTACGAGCAGTACTTC.

The rearrangement uses TRBV5-1 and TRBJ2-2; 14 nucleotides match TRBD2. CDR3 size: 17 residues. V gave up 4 bases and J gave up 5 bases; unmatched junction bases: 7. Looked up from germline, CDR1 is SGHRS and CDR2 is YFSETQ. CDR3 sequence (DNA): TGCGCCAGCAGCCCCGGGACTAGCGGGAGACATACCGGGGAGCTGTTTTTT. It codes for CASSPGTSGRHTGELFF.

CDR3 region: CASSLWVGTANTEAFF. In nucleotides, the CDR3 is TGTGCCAGCAGCTTGTGGGTCGGGACAGCGAACACTGAAGCTTTCTTT. The rearrangement joins TRBV5-5 to TRBJ1-1; 7 bases are a match to TRBD1. The ends lost 1 base at V and 1 base at J; junction bases unmatched: 7. This CDR3 region has 16 residues. Germline-derived CDR1 and CDR2 are SGHKS and YYEKEE (reference sequence).

The chain carries TRBV30 and TRBJ2-3; D gene ambiguous. Between the trimmed V and J ends, which lost 1 base and 0 bases, there was a span of 8 bases. The CDR3 is made up of 14 amino acids. Germline-derived CDR1 and CDR2 are GTSNPN and SVGIG (reference sequence). CDR3 DNA sequence: TGTGCCTGGAGTGCCGTGACTAGCACAGATACGCAGTATTTT. Residues: CAWSAVTSTDTQYF.

The rearrangement uses TRBV5-1 and TRBJ2-3; 11 bases fit TRBD2. Trimming at V came to 0 bases and at J to 5 bases, leaving 5 bases not matched to a gene. Germline V gives CDR1 SGHRS, CDR2 YFSETQ. CDR3 size: 16 residues. This CDR3 is CASSLVGLAVLDTQYF. The CDR3 DNA follows: TGCGCCAGCAGCTTGGTGGGACTAGCGGTGTTAGATACGCAGTATTTT.

The chain couples TRBV27 to TRBJ1-6; D unclear. CDR3 size: 15 residues. Per germline, CDR1 MNHEY and CDR2 SMNVEV (reference sequence). V lost 3 bases to trimming and J lost 7 bases, with 13 bases between them. In nucleotides, the CDR3 is TGTGCCAGCAGTTTCGGAGGGAGCGGCAATTCACCCCTCCACTTT. It specifies CASSFGGSGNSPLHF.

V and J are TRBV2 and TRBJ2-5; TRBD2 matches at 8 bases. In germline, CDR1 is SNHLY, CDR2 FYNNEI. J gave up 5 bases and V 0 bases, and 8 bases lay outside the gene matches. The CDR3 spans 16 residues. DNA for the CDR3: TGTGCCAGCAGTGAAGCGCTTCGGGGGGGCGGTGAGACCCAGTACTTC. It encodes CASSEALRGGGETQYF.

The CDR3 region has the DNA TGTGCCATCAGGGGGGGAGGCCCGGAGGGCTACACCTTC. Amino acids: CAIRGGGPEGYTF. This rearrangement joins TRBV10-3 to TRBJ1-2; D is perhaps TRBD1 (5 bases). The CDR3 runs 13 residues. Between the trimmed V and J ends, which lost 6 bases and 8 bases, there was a span of 16 bases. The V gene's germline CDR1 is ENHRY and CDR2 SYGVKD.